This is a list of T cell receptor beta chains from one sample in a study of blood T cells in healthy people across ages. Each CDR3 protein gets one entry after TCRdb re-called the 5' RACE reads with MiXCR. The sample has about 1.8 million distinct CDR3 sequences, just under 50% seen once. Sequencing used blood. The receptor source for this set is a woman aged 40 to 50 in good health. CDR3s leave out the opening cysteine and the closing phenylalanine or tryptophan.

v_call: TRBV2; cdr3_aa: ASQNRDSLPGY
v_call: TRBV10-2; cdr3_aa: ASSEEWGLITDTQY
v_call: TRBV4-1; cdr3_aa: ASSQGPLDTQY
v_call: TRBV6-1; cdr3_aa: ASRRGLGYEQY
v_call: TRBV27; cdr3_aa: ASSFGARVGANVLT
v_call: TRBV6-6; cdr3_aa: ASRSGGRGHSDTQY
v_call: TRBV20-1; cdr3_aa: SARDMARGQETQY
v_call: TRBV27; cdr3_aa: ASSFPSGNYNEQF
v_call: TRBV3-1; cdr3_aa: ASSQESLSLAKNIQY
v_call: TRBV9; cdr3_aa: ASSVGRGGYQETQY
v_call: TRBV7-2; cdr3_aa: ASSLAGQGLEQY
v_call: TRBV2; cdr3_aa: ASSESRLYEQY
v_call: TRBV2; cdr3_aa: ASRTDRSSETQY
v_call: TRBV10-3; cdr3_aa: AIRTSGGAYNEQF
v_call: TRBV4-3; cdr3_aa: ASSQDSRGYGYT
v_call: TRBV10-1; cdr3_aa: ASSDHLHGTDTQY
v_call: TRBV28; cdr3_aa: ASSFPTGTNYEQY
v_call: TRBV20-1; cdr3_aa: SARDRLFSYEQY
v_call: TRBV28; cdr3_aa: ASSPPAGWQPQH
v_call: TRBV2; cdr3_aa: ASSEVGAMQY
v_call: TRBV20-1; cdr3_aa: SAGSPQRLLYNSPLH
v_call: TRBV9; cdr3_aa: ASSPGTGGFETQY
v_call: TRBV12-3/TRBV12-4; cdr3_aa: ASSTSSGILVDSDEQY
v_call: TRBV12-3/TRBV12-4; cdr3_aa: ASTPGTSREKLF
v_call: TRBV24-1; cdr3_aa: ATRGTNNEQF
v_call: TRBV20-1; cdr3_aa: SASKQGPYEQY
v_call: TRBV28; cdr3_aa: ASSFLGTENQPQH
v_call: TRBV7-2; cdr3_aa: ASSSKRGFETQY
v_call: TRBV20-1; cdr3_aa: SARDRMPNEKLF